Listed below are T cell receptor beta chains from one sample, sequenced in a study of post-analysis software for immune sequencing data. TCRdb reprocessed the PCR reads via MiXCR and lists one record per CDR3 protein. The table includes 400,000 to 500,000 distinct CDR3 sequences, approximately 37% detected once. Sequenced: blood. These receptors were collected from a girl aged 2-10 years with multiple sclerosis. Both conserved end residues are part of each CDR3. The D gene is left open where the match is weak. Clone size is given for some rows only: seen once, a few or many times, or a class if the clone is expanded.

J gene	clone size	V gene	D gene	CDR3 protein	CDR3 DNA
TRBJ2-7	.	TRBV4-3	.	CASSQDLSGLEQYF	TGCGCCAGCAGCCAAGATCTATCGGGTCTCGAGCAGTACTTC
TRBJ2-1	many	TRBV5-1	TRBD2	CASSSLRSSGSNEQFF	TGCGCCAGCAGCTCGCTTCGGTCTAGCGGGAGTAATGAGCAGTTCTTC
TRBJ2-7	.	TRBV28	.	CASSFRGLNSYEQYF	TGTGCCAGCAGTTTCCGCGGATTGAACTCCTACGAGCAGTACTTC
TRBJ1-6	.	TRBV4-1	.	CASREAILSGSPLHF	TGCGCCAGCAGGGAGGCTATCCTCTCCGGTTCACCCCTCCACTTT
TRBJ2-3	few	TRBV6-6	.	CASSFGNSAYRTDTQYF	TGTGCCAGCAGTTTTGGGAACAGCGCCTACCGGACAGATACGCAGTATTTT
TRBJ2-3	.	TRBV24-1	.	CATRDSLTDTQYF	TGTGCCACCCGGGATTCTTTGACAGATACGCAGTATTTT
TRBJ1-4	.	TRBV29-1	.	CSGGAGSNEKLFF	TGCAGCGGCGGGGCCGGGTCCAATGAAAAACTGTTTTTT
TRBJ2-3	few	TRBV28	TRBD1	CASSNRDRGREDTQYF	TGTGCCAGCAGTAATAGGGACAGGGGGCGAGAAGATACGCAGTATTTT
TRBJ2-3	.	TRBV29-1	.	CSVEGGRAIDTQYF	TGCAGCGTTGAAGGGGGCAGGGCGATAGATACGCAGTATTTT
TRBJ2-3	.	TRBV10-3	.	CAIRYDSFRPEDTDTQYF	TGTGCCATCAGATACGACAGTTTCAGGCCCGAAGACACAGATACGCAGTATTTT
TRBJ2-7	few	TRBV12-3/TRBV12-4	.	CASSLNRVDEQYF	TGTGCCAGCAGTTTAAACAGGGTGGACGAGCAGTACTTC
TRBJ1-1	.	TRBV29-1	.	CSVDRTSGTEAFF	TGCAGCGTTGACCGCACGTCGGGCACTGAAGCTTTCTTT
TRBJ2-5	many	TRBV29-1	TRBD2	CSVEGTSGSEETQYF	TGCAGCGTTGAAGGCACTAGCGGCAGCGAGGAGACCCAGTACTTC
TRBJ1-2	once	TRBV29-1	TRBD1	CSVVMDRGPYYGYTF	TGCAGCGTTGTAATGGACAGGGGGCCCTACTATGGCTACACCTTC
TRBJ2-1	.	TRBV29-1	TRBD2	CSVDGTSGELNQETQFF	TGCAGCGTTGACGGGACTAGCGGGGAACTAAACCAAGAGACCCAGTTCTTC
TRBJ2-7	.	TRBV30	TRBD2	CAWRHMGGYEQYF	TGTGCCTGGAGGCATATGGGGGGGTACGAGCAGTACTTC
TRBJ2-7	few	TRBV29-1	TRBD1	CSAGGQDRYEQYF	TGCAGCGCCGGGGGACAGGATCGCTACGAGCAGTACTTC
TRBJ2-3	.	TRBV7-2	TRBD1	CASSLDRSTGLTDTQYF	TGTGCCAGCAGCTTAGATCGGTCGACAGGGCTAACAGATACGCAGTATTTT
TRBJ2-7	.	TRBV5-1	TRBD1	CASSSRQGLSYEQYF	TGCGCCAGCAGCTCGCGACAGGGGCTTTCCTACGAGCAGTACTTC